These T cell receptor beta chains were read from a single sample in a study of T cells in Graves' hyperthyroidism and ophthalmopathy. One entry per CDR3 protein, called by TCRdb with MiXCR from the multiplex PCR reads. Here the sample spans about half a million distinct CDR3 sequences, less than 25% being singletons. Sequencing used blood. These receptors originate from a man between 18 and 35 years old with Graves' hyperthyroidism. CDR3s include the opening cysteine and the closing phenylalanine or tryptophan. Each record gives: J gene, D gene, clone size, V gene, CDR3 DNA, CDR3 protein. A D gene is named only where the DNA matches it firmly. Size tells how often a clone was seen, or its class if it is expanded.

>TRBJ1-2|NA|few|TRBV30
TGTGCCTGGAGGGATGCACGAGGAGCTGGCTACACCTTC
CAWRDARGAGYTF
>TRBJ2-2|TRBD1|many|TRBV19
TGTGCCAGTGTAGGGCAGGGGGCTGTCGGGGAGCTGTTTTTT
CASVGQGAVGELFF
>TRBJ1-1|NA|many|TRBV12-3/TRBV12-4
TGTGCCAGCAGTGTAAAGACAGTTACTGAAGCTTTCTTT
CASSVKTVTEAFF
>TRBJ1-1|NA|many|TRBV12-3/TRBV12-4
TGTGCCAGCAGTTTTAGTCCCAGGCAGAACACTGAAGCTTTCTTT
CASSFSPRQNTEAFF
>TRBJ1-2|NA|few|TRBV13
TGTGCCAGCAGCGCTGACTTGGGCGGTGGCTACACCTTC
CASSADLGGGYTF
>TRBJ1-1|NA|many|TRBV6-5
TGTGCCAGCAAGCCAGGCCTGAACACTGAAGCTTTCTTT
CASKPGLNTEAFF
>TRBJ1-2|TRBD1|many|TRBV10-3
TGTGCCATCAGGAGACAGGGTATCGATGGCTACACCTTC
CAIRRQGIDGYTF
>TRBJ2-7|TRBD2|many|TRBV12-3/TRBV12-4
TGTGCCGCCGGGACTAGCCTCTACGAGCAGTACTTC
CAAGTSLYEQYF
>TRBJ2-7|TRBD1|many|TRBV19
TGTGCCAGTAGCAAACAGGGGGCGAACGAGCAGTACTTC
CASSKQGANEQYF
>TRBJ2-2|TRBD1|many|TRBV19
TGTGCCAGTAGTATACAGGGGGCCGCCGGGGAGCTGTTTTTT
CASSIQGAAGELFF
>TRBJ2-7|NA|many|TRBV7-9
TGTGCCAGCAGCACTACTCTGGACGAGCAGTACTTC
CASSTTLDEQYF